The T cell receptor beta chain under discussion was sequenced for a study of cytomegalovirus exposure and HLA in healthy donors. Study as a whole: The study's early data release held roughly 90 million unique TCRs from HLA-typed donors.

Study conclusions and caveats: Several of the most significant clusters were apparently associated with common viral pathogens in a later analysis.

Regarding this clone: Its antigen is as yet unknown.

The CDR3 sequence is 14 residues long. Per the germline V gene, CDR1 is MDHEN and CDR2 is SYDVKM. V was cut by 6 bases and J by 1 base, with 12 bases left in between. In the PCR, 60 Vbeta and 13 Jbeta primers were used. The method was immunoSEQ multiplex PCR; TCRdb's version includes in-frame clones alone and lacks a portion of them. The repertoire holds about 100,000 clones, about four fifths seen once, with 2.5% to 3.5% in the top ten. The chain links TRBV28 to TRBJ1-1; D perhaps matches TRBD1 (5 bases). The TCR sequence derives from a female donor in good health and CMV-seropositive. The sequenced sample was PBMCs. This CDR3 reads CASRAGHSNTEAFF. CDR3 nucleotide sequence: TGTGCCAGCAGAGCCGGACACTCGAACACTGAAGCTTTCTTT.